The next 5 T cell receptor beta chains were all read from a single sample in a study of vaccination and CD4 T cells after COVID-19 (dated 2022 in TCRdb). Taken with the paper, the label for treatment or condition translates to: approximately nine-day PBMC culture with coronavirus spike peptide pools or control peptides (ViraFEST assay). The library was obtained by PCR. Sequencing was carried out with an Illumina iSeq 100. At the Johns Hopkins FTIC core, DNA from the cultured CD4+ T cells underwent TCR sequencing with the Oncomine TCR Beta short-read assay. The public reads were quality trimmed at Q25 with fastp and then assembled into clones with MiXCR by TCRdb, keeping productive beta chains. Each CDR3 protein appears once, grouped with its most common genes and DNA. In all, the sample holds approximately 17,000 distinct CDR3 sequences, and approximately 50% of those were seen once. The top ten clonotypes cover roughly 4.5% of the sample.

These TCRs are of unknown antigen specificity. The source material was CD4+ T cells from blood, cultured in vitro, sampled before SARS-CoV-2 vaccination. The source is a human donor who had recovered from COVID-19.

V gene TRBV20-1 combines with J gene TRBJ2-5; 7 nucleotides align to TRBD2. The CDR3 loop spans 13 amino acids. Germline assignment: CDR1 DFQATT and CDR2 SNEGSKA (reference sequence). V lost 3 bases to trimming and J lost 1 base; unmatched junction nucleotides: 2. CDR3 in amino acids: CSARLAGQETQYF. The CDR3 nucleotides are TGCAGTGCTAGGTTAGCGGGCCAAGAGACCCAGTACTTC.

This clonotype was observed a few times. The CDR3 is CSARGTSGQSTDTQYF. The CDR3 bases are TGCAGTGCTAGAGGGACTAGCGGGCAAAGCACAGATACGCAGTATTTT. The chain links TRBV20-1 to TRBJ2-3, with 11 bases that match TRBD2. The V segment lost 1 base and the J segment 0 bases; nucleotides outside the gene matches: 3. The CDR3 is 16 amino acids. Germline CDR1 DFQATT, CDR2 SNEGSKA (reference sequence).

The rearrangement uses TRBV7-3 and TRBJ2-5, with 10 bases that match TRBD2. V lost 5 bases, J lost 5 bases, and 5 bases stayed unmatched. The CDR3 sequence is 14 residues long. Germline V gene sequence: CDR1 SGHTA, CDR2 FQGTGA. Here the CDR3 reads CASSLSGRGETQYF. In nucleotides, the CDR3 is TGTGCCAGCAGCCTGAGCGGGAGGGGTGAGACCCAGTACTTC.

This clonotype was seen more than once but under ten times. The chain combines TRBV20-1 with TRBJ2-5; D is unresolved. This CDR3 spans 13 amino acids. Trimming shortened V by 3 bases and J by 3 bases, and 11 bases separated the two germline ends. Germline values: CDR1 DFQATT, CDR2 SNEGSKA (reference sequence). CDR3 nucleotide sequence: TGCAGTGCTAGTGTGGTTGCCAAAGAGACCCAGTACTTC. Amino acid sequence: CSASVVAKETQYF.

The chain uses TRBV11-3 and TRBJ1-2; D is undetermined. CDR1 SGHNT and CDR2 YENEEA come from the germline V gene. Between the trimmed V and J ends, which lost 4 bases and 7 bases, there was a span of 13 bases. This CDR3 contains 13 residues. The CDR3 nucleotides read TGTGCCAGCAGCTCGACCTCGGTTGGTGGCTACACCTTC. Protein sequence: CASSSTSVGGYTF.